This TCR beta chain was identified in a study of T-cell memory formation after mild COVID-19. Findings and limits, study-wide: Pre-infection memory contained some responding clones, which suggested that cross-reactive memory had joined. The main location of contracting CD4+ clones was CM and EM, and that of contracting CD8+ clones was EMRA.

As to this clonotype: The antigen remains undetermined.

The CDR3 is 17 residues long. From germline, CDR1 is LGHNA and CDR2 YSLEER. With V trimmed by 3 bases and J by 6 bases, 10 bases remained unmatched. One entry per CDR3 protein, called by TCRdb with MiXCR from the 5' RACE reads. The sample has 100,000 to 150,000 distinct CDR3 sequences; 15% to 20% are singletons. The chain employs TRBV4-3 and TRBJ2-1; TRBD2 aligns across 11 bases. This sequence originates from an adult woman who had mild COVID-19 (a few samples of this study predate the infection). Cell type and time point are not known. Material for sequencing was PBMCs or a T cell subset sorted from them (not recorded which). CDR3 nucleotide sequence: TGCGCCAGCAGCCATAGCACGGGACTAGCGGTCTCCAATGAGCAGTTCTTC. This sequence encodes CASSHSTGLAVSNEQFF.